The clone carrying this TCR beta chain was seen at least ten times. CDR1 SGHTA and CDR2 FQGNSA come from the germline V gene. With 1 base clipped from V and 0 bases from J, the junction kept 6 bases outside the gene matches. The CDR3 spans 16 residues. TCRdb itself ran the RT-PCR reads through MiXCR, one entry per CDR3 protein. Seen here are about 680,000 distinct CDR3 sequences, approximately 15% observed once, and the top ten hold roughly 3.6%. This receptor was identified in a female donor in good health, serving as a healthy control. The chain employs TRBV7-2 and TRBJ2-7, with TRBD2 identical over 7 bases. Sequenced sample: memory CD4+ T cells from blood. The CDR3 nucleotides read TGTGCCAGCAGCTTAGTCGCAGCGGGGAGCTCCTACGAGCAGTACTTC. This gives the protein CASSLVAAGSSYEQYF.